Reported below is one TCR beta chain. Which antigen it targets is not known. Per-base qualities were not stored, and no clone one base away is much larger. This sample is drawn from a study of blood T cell repertoires in COVID-19 (dated by TCRdb to 2020 to 2021). Notes on the research overall: Samples covering the acute and convalescent phases of COVID-19 were provided by collaborators in the United States, Italy and Spain. Samples were obtained from the ongoing ImmuneRACE study (first 160 participants) and from 1,000 to 1,500 subjects provided by 6 global collaborators. Subjects who had been exposed to COVID-19, were actively infected with it, or had recovered from it provided the deeply sampled blood TCRbeta repertoires that made up the dataset. HLA class I and class II types, where available, came from metadata supplied by the sample provider rather than from assay-based typing. The repertoires were released in a freely available public database meant as a resource for research on the immune response to SARS-CoV-2. The prospective study material was composed of cDNA or gDNA derived from T cells, B-cell-depleted T cells, or PBMCs. The sample metadata nearly always contained a de-identified subject ID, COVID-19 status, age in years and sex.

TCRbeta CDR3 regions were amplified from genomic DNA using the immunoSEQ Assay, a bias-controlled multiplex PCR. The paper's processing steps were these. Nucleated cell counts per sample were estimated from amplification of reference gene primers within the assay. To quantify the absolute abundance of each unique TCRbeta CDR3 rearrangement, sequence reads were collapsed and filtered. For each sample, productive Simpson clonality was calculated as the square root of Simpson's diversity index across productive rearrangements. This immuneACCESS table, as held by TCRdb, lists in-frame sequences with V and J called but not all clones. Of the missing ones, under half trace to an unresolved V gene in checked studies; the others have no known cause. V, J and clone size reflect that table, while D and trimming were determined from the DNA. This sample lists 200,000 to 300,000 clones; about 90% were detected once. 2.6% of the sample goes to the ten largest clones.

One collaborating source in Seattle enrolled patients while the patients were actively infected and followed the patients over time throughout the course of disease. Whole blood was collected in K2EDTA tubes by collaborating institutions according to the institutions' own protocols. Collaborator samples were shipped for TCRbeta analysis as frozen whole blood, isolated PBMCs, or DNA extracted from either sample type. Measured from the cysteine to the phenylalanine, the CDR3 is 15 residues long. The kept DNA is CDR3 alone, 45 bases in frame from the first base. V is pared back by 1 base and J by 8 bases, with 15 bases lying between the germline termini. From the germline V gene, CDR1 is SGHNT and CDR2 is YENEEA. General study outcomes and caveats: Clinical and demographic metadata were provided uncurated, with the amount varying by source and participant.

The clonotype comes from a person aged 18-30 years with COVID-19, enrolled during active disease. Sequencing was done on a sample of peripheral blood. The V and J genes are TRBV11-3 and TRBJ2-1, and TRBD2 may be the D gene, going by 5 matching bases. The encoded CDR3 is CASSLVASRGDEQFF. The DNA is as follows: TGTGCCAGCAGCTTAGTGGCTAGCCGAGGCGATGAGCAGTTCTTC.